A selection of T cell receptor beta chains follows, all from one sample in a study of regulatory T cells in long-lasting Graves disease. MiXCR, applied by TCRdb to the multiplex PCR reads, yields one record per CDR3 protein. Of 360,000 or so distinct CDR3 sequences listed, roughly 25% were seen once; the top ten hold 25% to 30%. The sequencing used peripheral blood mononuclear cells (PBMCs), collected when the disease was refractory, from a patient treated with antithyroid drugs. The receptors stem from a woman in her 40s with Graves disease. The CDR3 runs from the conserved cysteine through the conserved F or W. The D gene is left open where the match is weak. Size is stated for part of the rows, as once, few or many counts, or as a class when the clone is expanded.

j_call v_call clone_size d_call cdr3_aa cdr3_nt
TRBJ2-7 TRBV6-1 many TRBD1 CASAKGATTTWEQYF TGTGCCAGCGCAAAGGGGGCCACTACTACTTGGGAGCAGTACTTC
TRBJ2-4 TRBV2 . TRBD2 CASSSGTSGALAKNIQYF TGTGCCAGCAGCTCCGGGACTAGCGGGGCTCTAGCCAAAAACATTCAGTACTTC
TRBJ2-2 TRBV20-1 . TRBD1 CSAKPGTDTGELFF TGCAGTGCCAAACCCGGGACAGACACCGGGGAGCTGTTTTTT
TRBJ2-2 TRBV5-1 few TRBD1 CASSVRQGATGELFF TGCGCCAGCAGCGTGCGCCAGGGGGCAACCGGGGAGCTGTTTTTT
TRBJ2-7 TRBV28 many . CASKGAGGYEQYF TGTGCCAGCAAAGGGGCAGGGGGGTACGAGCAGTACTTC
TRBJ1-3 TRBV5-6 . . CASSSRAIPGNTIYF TGTGCCAGCAGCTCGAGGGCGATCCCTGGAAACACCATATATTTT
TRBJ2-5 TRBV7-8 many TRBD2 CASSLAWWEGLGETQYF TGTGCCAGCAGCTTAGCGTGGTGGGAGGGCCTGGGAGAGACCCAGTACTTC
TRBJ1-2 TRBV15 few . CATSRAFGEAGYTF TGTGCCACCAGCAGAGCTTTCGGGGAAGCTGGCTACACCTTC
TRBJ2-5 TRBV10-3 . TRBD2 CAIAGGTETQYF TGTGCCATAGCGGGAGGGACAGAGACCCAGTACTTC
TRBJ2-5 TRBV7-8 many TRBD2 CASSFGSAGVETQYF TGTGCCAGCAGCTTCGGCTCAGCGGGAGTAGAGACCCAGTACTTC
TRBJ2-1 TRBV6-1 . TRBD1 CASSGRDRVLNEQFF TGTGCCAGCAGTGGCCGGGACAGGGTATTGAATGAGCAGTTCTTC
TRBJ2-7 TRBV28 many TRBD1 CASSLWTGAPYEQYF TGTGCCAGCAGTCTCTGGACAGGGGCCCCCTACGAGCAGTACTTC
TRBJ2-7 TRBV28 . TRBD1 CASATGTGAYEQYF TGTGCCAGCGCCACCGGGACAGGGGCCTACGAGCAGTACTTC
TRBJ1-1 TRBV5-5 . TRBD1 CANSLEVARTGVLSTEAFF TGTGCCAACAGCTTGGAGGTAGCTCGGACAGGGGTATTGTCTACTGAAGCTTTCTTT
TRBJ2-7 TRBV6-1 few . CASSATGDSYEQYF TGTGCCAGCAGTGCGACAGGCGATTCCTACGAGCAGTACTTC
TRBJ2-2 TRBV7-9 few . CASTSVEGELFF TGTGCCAGCACCTCGGTGGAAGGGGAGCTGTTTTTT
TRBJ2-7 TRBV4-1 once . CASSQNTSPVYEQYF TGCGCCAGCAGCCAAAACACTAGCCCTGTCTACGAGCAGTACTTC
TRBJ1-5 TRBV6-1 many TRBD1 CASSPGTENQPQHF TGTGCCAGCAGCCCCGGGACAGAGAATCAGCCCCAGCATTTT
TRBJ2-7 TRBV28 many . CASSSAGHYEQYF TGTGCCAGCAGTTCCGCCGGTCACTACGAGCAGTACTTC
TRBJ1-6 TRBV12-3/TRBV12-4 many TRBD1 CASSPRTGGSPLHF TGTGCCAGCAGTCCTCGGACAGGAGGTTCACCCCTCCACTTT
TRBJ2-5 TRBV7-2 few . CASSFIGGIETQYF TGTGCCAGCAGCTTCATTGGTGGAATCGAGACCCAGTACTTC
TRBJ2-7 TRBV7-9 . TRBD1 CASSLVGTVPYEQYF TGTGCCAGCAGCTTAGTCGGGACAGTCCCCTACGAGCAGTACTTC
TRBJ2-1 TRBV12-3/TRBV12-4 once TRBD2 CASGTTFPYNEQFF TGTGCCAGTGGGACTACATTTCCCTACAATGAGCAGTTCTTC
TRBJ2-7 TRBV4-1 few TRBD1 CASSQVQGAFYEQYF TGCGCCAGCAGCCAAGTTCAGGGGGCATTCTACGAGCAGTACTTC
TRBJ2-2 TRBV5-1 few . CASSLGVVVSSGELFF TGCGCCAGCAGCTTGGGTGTTGTTGTCTCCTCCGGGGAGCTGTTTTTT
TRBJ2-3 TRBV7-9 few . CASRPITDTQYF TGTGCCAGCAGACCGATCACAGATACGCAGTATTTT
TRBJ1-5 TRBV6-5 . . CASSYSRPPYSNQPQHF TGTGCCAGCAGTTACTCGAGGCCACCCTATAGCAATCAGCCCCAGCATTTT
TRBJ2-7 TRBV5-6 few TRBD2 CASSLSSGDSYEQYF TGTGCCAGCAGCTTGTCTAGCGGGGACTCCTACGAGCAGTACTTC
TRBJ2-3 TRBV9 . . CASSVDPASKGPDTQYF TGTGCCAGCAGCGTAGACCCGGCTAGCAAAGGGCCAGATACGCAGTATTTT
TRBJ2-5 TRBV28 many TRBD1 CATPGRTGHLGETQYF TGTGCCACCCCAGGGCGGACAGGACACCTAGGGGAGACCCAGTACTTC
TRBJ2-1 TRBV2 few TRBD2 CASSAGLAGGRTEQFF TGTGCCAGCAGCGCCGGACTAGCGGGAGGCAGGACTGAGCAGTTCTTC
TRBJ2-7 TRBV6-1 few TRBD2 CATKLAGLSSYEQYF TGTGCCACCAAACTAGCGGGCCTTAGCTCCTACGAGCAGTACTTC